This T cell receptor beta chain was identified in a study of blood T cells in healthy people across ages. Study context: About one barcoded beta molecule per two T cells came from capture by template switching.

In the case of this clonotype: Its antigen is currently unknown.

Study-wide points: Older age went with lower TCR beta diversity per million T cells, in a roughly linear way.

Per sample, no less than 5.5 micrograms of total RNA were extracted. Sample-barcoded 5' priming and a J-beta primer mix drove a second PCR of about 6 to 12 cycles. Each cDNA molecule carried a tag from a template-switch adaptor that contained 12 random nucleotides. TCRdb itself ran the 5' RACE reads through MiXCR, one entry per CDR3 protein. The sample holds about 1,800,000 distinct CDR3 sequences; roughly 27% are singletons and the top ten take about 7.7%. Germline loops: CDR1 DFQATT, CDR2 SNEGSKA (reference sequence). Trimming pared 0 bases from V and 6 bases from J, leaving 17 bases between. The CDR3 consists of 15 residues.

The TCR comes from a young woman in good health. The sequenced material came from blood. The chain uses TRBV20-1 and TRBJ1-1; a weak D match, TRBD1 (6 bases). CDR3 in amino acids: CSARDSQGEFPEAFF. The CDR3 DNA sequence: TGCAGTGCTAGAGATTCACAGGGAGAGTTCCCTGAAGCTTTCTTT.